Here is one T cell receptor (beta chain) with its context. What it binds is unknown. Recently diagnosed hyperthyroidism of less than 2 months' duration affected patients aged 18 to 65. The study left out patients who had uncontrolled infection, other autoimmune disease, pregnancy or lactation. The data are from a study of T cells in Graves' hyperthyroidism and ophthalmopathy. Points from the study as a whole: From stable hyperthyroidism, ophthalmopathy was separated by a 13 V-J model. Most thyroid clonotypes expanded above 0.001 appeared in blood too.

RNA transcripts yielded amplified TCR beta CDR3 regions. A first-round RT-PCR of the TCR CDR3 used the HTBI primer set. Each CDR3 protein is one row after TCRdb ran MiXCR on the multiplex PCR reads. The sample yields nearly 600,000 distinct CDR3 sequences, about 14% seen once. Losses at the gene ends were 2 bases for V and 10 bases for J; bases not matched to a gene: 23. This CDR3 spans 19 amino acids. Per germline, CDR1 MDHEN and CDR2 SYDVKM. Sequenced: blood. This TCR was recovered from a woman younger than 45 with Graves' hyperthyroidism that later progressed to Graves' ophthalmopathy. The chain recombines TRBV28 with TRBJ2-1; 7 bases match TRBD2. CDR3: CASSLALGGRGELGYEQFF. The CDR3, as DNA: TGTGCCAGCAGTTTAGCCCTCGGGGGTCGGGGGGAACTAGGCTACGAGCAGTTCTTC.